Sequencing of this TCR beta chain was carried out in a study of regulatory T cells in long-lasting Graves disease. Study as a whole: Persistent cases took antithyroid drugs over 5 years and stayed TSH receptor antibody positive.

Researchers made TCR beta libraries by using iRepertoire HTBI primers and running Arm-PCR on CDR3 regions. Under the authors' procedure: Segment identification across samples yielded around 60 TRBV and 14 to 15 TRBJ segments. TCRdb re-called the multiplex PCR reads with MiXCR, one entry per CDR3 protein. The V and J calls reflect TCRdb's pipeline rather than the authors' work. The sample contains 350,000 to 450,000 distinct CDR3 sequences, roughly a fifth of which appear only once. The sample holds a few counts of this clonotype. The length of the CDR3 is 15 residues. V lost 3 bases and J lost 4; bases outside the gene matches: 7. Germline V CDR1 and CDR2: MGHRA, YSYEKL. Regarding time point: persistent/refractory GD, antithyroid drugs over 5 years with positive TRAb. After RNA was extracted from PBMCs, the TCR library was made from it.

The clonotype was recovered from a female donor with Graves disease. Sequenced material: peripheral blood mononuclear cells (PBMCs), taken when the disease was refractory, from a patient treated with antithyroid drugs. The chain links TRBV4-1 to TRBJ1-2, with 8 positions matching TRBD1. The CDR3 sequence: CASSQDAGQGYGYTF. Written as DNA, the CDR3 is TGCGCCAGCAGCCAGGACGCCGGACAGGGCTATGGCTACACCTTC.